This T cell receptor beta chain was obtained from a study of shared clonotypes between healthy human individuals. The study, taken as a whole, reports: The study generally estimated greater richness for naive than memory subsets. Some clonotypes were shared by all four sorted-subset donors, while others were not shared. The non-shared ones had lower generation probabilities than the shared ones.

In germline, CDR1 is MDHEN, CDR2 SYDVKM. The CDR3 consists of 14 residues. Trimming removed 6 bases from V and 3 bases from J, with 12 bases in between. A remark on this clone: Its cognate antigen is unknown.

Repertoires were generated with immunoSEQ multiplex PCR, while TCRdb's copy carries only in-frame clones and drops some. The data show approximately 1,000,000 clones, about 84% seen once. J is TRBJ2-4 and V is TRBV28; weak D call: TRBD1 (6 bases). The source is a man between 18 and 29 years old in good health. Some clones in this sample may be carry-over from other donors' samples. Sequences were obtained from memory CD4+ T cells from PBMCs. Indicated subset: CD45RA-negative fraction. Here the CDR3 reads CASSLGGDKNIQYF. For the CDR3, the DNA is TGTGCCAGCAGCCTAGGGGGAGACAAAAACATTCAGTACTTC.